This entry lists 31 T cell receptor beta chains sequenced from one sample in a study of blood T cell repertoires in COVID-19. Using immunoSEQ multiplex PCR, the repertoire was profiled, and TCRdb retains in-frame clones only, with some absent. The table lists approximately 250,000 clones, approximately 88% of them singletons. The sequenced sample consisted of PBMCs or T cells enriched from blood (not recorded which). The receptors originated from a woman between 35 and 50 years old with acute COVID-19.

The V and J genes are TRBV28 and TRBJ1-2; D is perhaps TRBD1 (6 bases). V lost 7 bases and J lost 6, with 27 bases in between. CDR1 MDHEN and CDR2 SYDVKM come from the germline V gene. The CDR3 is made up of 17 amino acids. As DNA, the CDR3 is TGTGCCAGCACTCAACCGGGACAAGGAAGCAGGGGAGATGGCTACACCTTC. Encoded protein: CASTQPGQGSRGDGYTF.

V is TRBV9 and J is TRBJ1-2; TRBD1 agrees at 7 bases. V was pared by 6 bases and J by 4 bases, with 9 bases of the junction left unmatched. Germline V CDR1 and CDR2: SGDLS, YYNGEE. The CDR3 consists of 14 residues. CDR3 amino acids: CASTLTGLGYGYTF. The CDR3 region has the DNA TGTGCCAGCACTTTGACAGGGCTCGGCTATGGCTACACCTTC. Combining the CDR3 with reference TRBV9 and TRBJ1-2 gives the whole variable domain DSGVTQTPKHLITATGQRVTLRCSPRSGDLSVYWYQQSLDQGLQFLIQYYNGEERAKGNILERFSAQQFPDLHSELNLSSLELGDSALYFCASTLTGLGYGYTFGSGTRLTVV.

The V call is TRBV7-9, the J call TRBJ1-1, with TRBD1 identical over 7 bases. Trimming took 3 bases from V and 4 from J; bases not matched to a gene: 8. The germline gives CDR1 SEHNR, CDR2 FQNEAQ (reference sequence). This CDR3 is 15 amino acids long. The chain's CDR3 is CASSFPTGVGTEAFF. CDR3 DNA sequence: TGTGCCAGCAGCTTTCCAACAGGGGTCGGCACTGAAGCTTTCTTT.

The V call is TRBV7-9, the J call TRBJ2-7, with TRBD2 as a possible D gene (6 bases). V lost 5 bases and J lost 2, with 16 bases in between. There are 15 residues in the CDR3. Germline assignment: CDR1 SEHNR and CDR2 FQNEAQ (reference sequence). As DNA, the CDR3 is TGTGCCAGCAGCCCCAGGCGGGGAGTTCCCTACGAGCAGTACGTC. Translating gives CASSPRRGVPYEQYV.

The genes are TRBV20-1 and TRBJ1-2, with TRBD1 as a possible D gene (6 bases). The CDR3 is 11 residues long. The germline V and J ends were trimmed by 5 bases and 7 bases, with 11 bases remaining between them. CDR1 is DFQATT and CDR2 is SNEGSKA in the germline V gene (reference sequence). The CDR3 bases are TGCAGTGCTCGACAGGATTCTGGCTACACCTTC. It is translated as CSARQDSGYTF.

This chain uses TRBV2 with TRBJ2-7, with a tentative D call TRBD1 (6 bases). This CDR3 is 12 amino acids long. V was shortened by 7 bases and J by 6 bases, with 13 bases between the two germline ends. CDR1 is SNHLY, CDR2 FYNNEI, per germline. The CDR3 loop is CASKGVGLEQYV. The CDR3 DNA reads TGTGCCAGCAAGGGGGTAGGCCTCGAGCAGTACGTC.

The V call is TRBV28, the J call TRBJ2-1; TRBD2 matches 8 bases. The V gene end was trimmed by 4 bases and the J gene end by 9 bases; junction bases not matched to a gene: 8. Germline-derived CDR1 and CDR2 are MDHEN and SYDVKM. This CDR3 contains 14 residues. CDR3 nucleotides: TGTGCCAGCAGTTCCCCGGGACTAGACAGTGAGCAGTTCTTC. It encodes CASSSPGLDSEQFF.

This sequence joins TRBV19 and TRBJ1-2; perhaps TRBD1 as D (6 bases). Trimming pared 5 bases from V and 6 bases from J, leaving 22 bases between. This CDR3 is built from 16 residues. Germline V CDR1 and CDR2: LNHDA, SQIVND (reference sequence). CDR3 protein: CASSDRWDTHSDGYTF. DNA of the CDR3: TGTGCCAGTAGTGACCGCTGGGACACGCATTCCGATGGCTACACCTTC.

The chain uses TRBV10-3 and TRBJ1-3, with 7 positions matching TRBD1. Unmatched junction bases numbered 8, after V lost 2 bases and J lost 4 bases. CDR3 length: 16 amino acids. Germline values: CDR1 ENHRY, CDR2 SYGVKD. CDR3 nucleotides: TGTGCCATCAGTGAGGCCACGACAGGGTTCGGAAACACCATATATTTT. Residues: CAISEATTGFGNTIYF.

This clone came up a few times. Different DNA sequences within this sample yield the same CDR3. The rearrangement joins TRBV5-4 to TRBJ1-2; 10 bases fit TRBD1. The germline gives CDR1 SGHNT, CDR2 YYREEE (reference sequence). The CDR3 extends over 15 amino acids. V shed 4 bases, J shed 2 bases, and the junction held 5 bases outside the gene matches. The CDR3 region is CASSPGTGANYGYTF. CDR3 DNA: TGTGCCAGCAGCCCAGGGACAGGGGCAAACTATGGCTACACCTTC.

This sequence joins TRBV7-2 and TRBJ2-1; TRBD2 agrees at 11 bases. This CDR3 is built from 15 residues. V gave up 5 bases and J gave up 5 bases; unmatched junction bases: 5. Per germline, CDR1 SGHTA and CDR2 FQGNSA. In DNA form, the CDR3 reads TGTGCCAGCAGCCTAAGACTAGCGGGAAACAATGAGCAGTTCTTC. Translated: CASSLRLAGNNEQFF.

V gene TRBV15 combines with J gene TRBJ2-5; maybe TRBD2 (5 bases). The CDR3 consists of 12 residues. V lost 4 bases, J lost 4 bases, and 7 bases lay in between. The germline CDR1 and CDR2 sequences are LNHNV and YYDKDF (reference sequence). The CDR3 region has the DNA TGTGCCACCAGCAAAAGCGGAGAGACCCAGTACTTC. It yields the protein CATSKSGETQYF.

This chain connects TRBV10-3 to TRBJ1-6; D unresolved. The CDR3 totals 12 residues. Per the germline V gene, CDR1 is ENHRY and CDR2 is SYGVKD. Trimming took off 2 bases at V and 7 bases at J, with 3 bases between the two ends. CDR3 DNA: TGTGCCATCAGTGAGGCGAATTCACCCCTCCACTTT. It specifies CAISEANSPLHF.

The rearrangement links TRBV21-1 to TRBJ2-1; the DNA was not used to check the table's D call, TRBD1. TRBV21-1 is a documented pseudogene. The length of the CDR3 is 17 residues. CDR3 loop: CASLTRGPGQTYNEQFF. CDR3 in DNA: TGTGCCAGCCTAACAAGGGGACCGGGACAGACATACAATGAGCAGTTCTTC.

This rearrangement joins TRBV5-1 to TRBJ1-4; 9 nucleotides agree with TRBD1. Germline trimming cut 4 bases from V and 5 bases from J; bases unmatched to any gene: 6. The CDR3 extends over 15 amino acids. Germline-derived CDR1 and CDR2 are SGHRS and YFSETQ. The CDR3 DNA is TGCGCCAGCAGCGCAACCGGGACAGGGAATGAAAAACTGTTTTTT. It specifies CASSATGTGNEKLFF.

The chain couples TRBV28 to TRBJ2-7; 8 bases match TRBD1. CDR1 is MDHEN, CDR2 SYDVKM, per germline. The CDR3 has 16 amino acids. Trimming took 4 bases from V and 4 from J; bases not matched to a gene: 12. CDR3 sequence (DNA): TGTGCCAGCAGTTCCCCCCCGGACAGGGTATTGTACGAGCAGTACTTC. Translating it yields CASSSPPDRVLYEQYF.

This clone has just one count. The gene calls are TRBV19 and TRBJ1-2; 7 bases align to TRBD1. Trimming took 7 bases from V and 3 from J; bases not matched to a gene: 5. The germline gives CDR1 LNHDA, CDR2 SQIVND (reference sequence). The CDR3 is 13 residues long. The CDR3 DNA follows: TGTGCCAGTACCCGACAGGGAGACTATGGCTACACCTTC. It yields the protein CASTRQGDYGYTF. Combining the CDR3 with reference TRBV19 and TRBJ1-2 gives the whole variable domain DGGITQSPKYLFRKEGQNVTLSCEQNLNHDAMYWYRQDPGQGLRLIYYSQIVNDFQKGDIAEGYSVSREKKESFPLTVTSAQKNPTAFYLCASTRQGDYGYTFGSGTRLTVV.

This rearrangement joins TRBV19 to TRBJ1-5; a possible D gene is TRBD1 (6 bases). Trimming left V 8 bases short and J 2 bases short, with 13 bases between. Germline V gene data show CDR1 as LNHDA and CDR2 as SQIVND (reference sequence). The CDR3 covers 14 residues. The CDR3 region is CASRPRGGNQPQHF. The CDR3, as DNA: TGTGCCAGTCGACCCAGGGGAGGCAATCAGCCCCAGCATTTT.

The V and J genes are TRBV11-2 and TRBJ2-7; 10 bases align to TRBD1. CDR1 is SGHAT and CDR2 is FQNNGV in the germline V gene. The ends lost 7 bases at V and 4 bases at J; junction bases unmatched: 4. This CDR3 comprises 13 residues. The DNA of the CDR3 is TGTGCCAGCAAGACAGGGGGCAGGTACGAGCAGTACTTC. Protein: CASKTGGRYEQYF.

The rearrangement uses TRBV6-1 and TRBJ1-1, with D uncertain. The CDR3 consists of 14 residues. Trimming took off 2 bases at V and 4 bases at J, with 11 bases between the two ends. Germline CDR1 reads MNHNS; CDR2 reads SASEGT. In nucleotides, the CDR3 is TGTGCCAGCAGTGAATTTGGCGGTAGCACTGAAGCTTTCTTT. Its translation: CASSEFGGSTEAFF.

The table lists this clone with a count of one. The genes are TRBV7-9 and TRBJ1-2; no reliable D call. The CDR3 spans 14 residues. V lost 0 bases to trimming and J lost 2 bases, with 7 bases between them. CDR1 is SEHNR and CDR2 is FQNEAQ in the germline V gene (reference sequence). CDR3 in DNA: TGTGCCAGCAGCTTAGCGGAGCGGAACTATGGCTACACCTTC. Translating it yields CASSLAERNYGYTF.

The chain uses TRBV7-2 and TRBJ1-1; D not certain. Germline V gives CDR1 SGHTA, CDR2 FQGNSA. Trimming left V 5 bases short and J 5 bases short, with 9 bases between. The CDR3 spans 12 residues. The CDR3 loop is CASSQDYTEAFF. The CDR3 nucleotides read TGTGCCAGCAGCCAAGACTATACTGAAGCTTTCTTT.

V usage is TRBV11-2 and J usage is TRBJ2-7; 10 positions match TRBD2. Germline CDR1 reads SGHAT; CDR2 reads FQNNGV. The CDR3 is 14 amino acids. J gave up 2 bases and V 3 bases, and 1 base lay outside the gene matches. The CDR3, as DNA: TGTGCCAGCAGCTTTAGCGGGGGGCCCTACGAGCAGTACGTC. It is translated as CASSFSGGPYEQYV.

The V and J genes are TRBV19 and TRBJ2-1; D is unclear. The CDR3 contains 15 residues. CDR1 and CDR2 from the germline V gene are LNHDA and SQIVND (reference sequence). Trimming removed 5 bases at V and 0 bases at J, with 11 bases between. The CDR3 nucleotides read TGTGCCAGTAGTTCCGACCTAGGCTCCTACAATGAGCAGTTCTTC. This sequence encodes CASSSDLGSYNEQFF.

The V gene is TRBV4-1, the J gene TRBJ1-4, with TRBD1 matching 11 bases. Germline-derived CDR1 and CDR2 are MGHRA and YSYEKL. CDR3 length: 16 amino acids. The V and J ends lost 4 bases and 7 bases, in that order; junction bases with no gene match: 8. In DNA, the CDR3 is TGCGCCAGCAGCCGAGGGACAGGGGGGATACGTGAAAAACTGTTTTTT. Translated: CASSRGTGGIREKLFF.

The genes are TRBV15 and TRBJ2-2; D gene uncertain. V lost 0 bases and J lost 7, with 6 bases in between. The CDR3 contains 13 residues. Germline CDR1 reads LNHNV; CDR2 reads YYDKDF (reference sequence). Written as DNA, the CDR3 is TGTGCCACCAGCAGAGATAGTTACGGGGAGCTGTTTTTT. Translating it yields CATSRDSYGELFF.

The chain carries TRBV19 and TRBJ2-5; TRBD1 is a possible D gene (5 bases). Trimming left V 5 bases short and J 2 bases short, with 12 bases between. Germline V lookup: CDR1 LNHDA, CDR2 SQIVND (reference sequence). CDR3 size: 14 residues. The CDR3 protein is CASSPGRIQETQYF. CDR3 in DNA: TGTGCCAGTAGTCCAGGGCGGATTCAAGAGACCCAGTACTTC.

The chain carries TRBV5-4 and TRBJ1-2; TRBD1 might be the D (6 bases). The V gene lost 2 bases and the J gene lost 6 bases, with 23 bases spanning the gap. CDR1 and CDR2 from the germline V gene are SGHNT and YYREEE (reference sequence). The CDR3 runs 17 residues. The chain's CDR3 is CASSLRREQGSLDGYTF. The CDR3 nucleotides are TGTGCCAGCAGCTTAAGGAGAGAACAGGGAAGCCTGGATGGCTACACCTTC. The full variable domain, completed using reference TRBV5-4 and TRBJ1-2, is ETGVTQSPTHLIKTRGQQVTLRCSSQSGHNTVSWYQQALGQGPQFIFQYYREEENGRGNFPPRFSGLQFPNYSSELNVNALELDDSALYLCASSLRREQGSLDGYTFGSGTRLTVV.

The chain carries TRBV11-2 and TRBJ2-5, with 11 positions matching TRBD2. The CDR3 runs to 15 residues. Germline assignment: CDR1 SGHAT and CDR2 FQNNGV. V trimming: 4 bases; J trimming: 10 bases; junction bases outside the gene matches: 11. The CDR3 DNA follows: TGTGCCAGCAGCTGGGGGGGACTAGCGGACGGAGGCCAGTACTTC. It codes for CASSWGGLADGGQYF.

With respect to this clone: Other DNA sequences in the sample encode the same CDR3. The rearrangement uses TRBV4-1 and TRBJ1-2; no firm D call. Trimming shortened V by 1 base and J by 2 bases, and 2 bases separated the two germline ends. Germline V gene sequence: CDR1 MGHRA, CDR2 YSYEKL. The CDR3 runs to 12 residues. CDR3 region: CASSQANYGYTF. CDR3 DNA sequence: TGCGCCAGCAGCCAAGCGAACTATGGCTACACCTTC.

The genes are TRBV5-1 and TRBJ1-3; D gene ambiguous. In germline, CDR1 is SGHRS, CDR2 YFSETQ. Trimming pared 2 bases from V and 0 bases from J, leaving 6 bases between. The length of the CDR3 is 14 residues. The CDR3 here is CASSFANSGNTIYF. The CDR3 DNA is TGCGCCAGCAGCTTCGCGAACTCTGGAAACACCATATATTTT.